These 8 T cell receptor beta chains came from one sample sequenced in a study of T cells after posttransplantation cyclophosphamide. Sequenced by immunoSEQ multiplex PCR; TCRdb stores in-frame clones only, minus some. Of 4,500 to 7,000 clones detected, around 93% appear once; the ten largest clones hold approximately 1.5%. The sample was CD4+ T cells sorted from bone marrow. The origin of the receptors is a woman aged 55-69 years in good health, CMV-negative, and a related stem cell transplant donor.

This sequence joins TRBV6-5 and TRBJ1-4; D remains ambiguous. V was trimmed by 6 bases and J by 7 bases, leaving 12 bases between them. Germline lookup yields CDR1 MNHEY and CDR2 SVGAGI. This CDR3 is built from 13 residues. DNA for the CDR3: TGTGCCAGCAGCAACGGAGGGAGTGAAAAACTGTTTTTT. As protein: CASSNGGSEKLFF.

CDR3 amino acids: CASSLGQLETQYF. The CDR3, as DNA: TGTGCCAGCAGCTTAGGACAGTTAGAGACCCAGTACTTC. The rearrangement links TRBV7-3 to TRBJ2-5; D perhaps matches TRBD1 (6 bases). Trimming took 2 bases from V and 4 from J, leaving 8 bases between them. CDR1 and CDR2 (germline): SGHTA, FQGTGA. The CDR3 is 13 residues long.

V and J are TRBV6-5 and TRBJ2-1, with 14 bases aligning to TRBD2. The J segment lost 13 bases and the V segment lost 6 bases, leaving 5 bases of the junction unmatched. Germline CDR1 is MNHEY and CDR2 is SVGAGI. The CDR3 runs to 13 residues. The CDR3 region is CASSRGLAGAQFF. CDR3 bases: TGTGCCAGCAGCCGGGGACTAGCGGGAGCCCAGTTCTTC.

V gene TRBV19 combines with J gene TRBJ1-5; D might be TRBD1 (6 bases). From germline, CDR1 is LNHDA and CDR2 SQIVND (reference sequence). The CDR3 is 15 residues long. Deletions cut 7 bases from V and 0 bases from J, with 13 bases between. The CDR3 DNA follows: TGTGCCAGTACCGCGGACAGAGCTAGCAATCAGCCCCAGCATTTT. This gives the protein CASTADRASNQPQHF.

This rearrangement joins TRBV19 to TRBJ2-4; 7 nucleotides match TRBD2. Germline lookup yields CDR1 LNHDA and CDR2 SQIVND (reference sequence). The V segment lost 3 bases and the J segment 1 base; nucleotides outside the gene matches: 12. The CDR3 consists of 18 residues. The CDR3 here is CASSMSGGLWVAKNIQYF. In DNA form, the CDR3 reads TGTGCCAGTAGTATGTCGGGAGGCCTTTGGGTGGCCAAAAACATTCAGTACTTC.

A remark on this clone: A read error may account for a junction end that differs from germline. The genes are TRBV18 and TRBJ2-5, with no clear D. CDR1 is KGHSH, CDR2 LQKENI, per germline. CDR3 size: 14 residues. CDR3 protein: CAGSPWAGQETQYF. For the CDR3, the DNA is TGTGCCGGCTCACCTTGGGCAGGACAAGAGACCCAGTACTTC.

The chain employs TRBV7-9 and TRBJ2-5; 11 bases map to TRBD2. The CDR3 runs 15 residues. Trimming at V came to 5 bases and at J to 3 bases, leaving 5 bases not matched to a gene. Germline V gives CDR1 SEHNR, CDR2 FQNEAQ (reference sequence). The DNA of the CDR3 is TGTGCCAGCAGCCCTGGGACTAGCGGCAAAGAGACCCAGTACTTC. It encodes CASSPGTSGKETQYF.

The CDR3 region is CASSFAAGLAKNIQYF. CDR3 sequence (DNA): TGTGCCAGCAGCTTCGCAGCGGGATTAGCCAAAAACATTCAGTACTTC. This chain links TRBV7-2 with TRBJ2-4; 7 bases align to TRBD2. Unmatched junction bases numbered 5, after V lost 3 bases and J lost 0 bases. Germline lookup yields CDR1 SGHTA and CDR2 FQGNSA. CDR3 length equals 16 residues.